The sequence of this T cell receptor (beta chain) was determined in a study of blood T cell repertoires in COVID-19. Authors' analysis steps: Estimates of nucleated cell counts were drawn from the amplification of reference gene primers. Sequencing used immunoSEQ multiplex PCR; TCRdb keeps in-frame clones, though not all of them. The V and J calls and clone size come from that table; D and trimming were worked out from the DNA. The data show under 75,000 clones, under 85% seen once. This clonotype was obtained from a woman aged 70-85 years with acute or convalescent COVID-19. Sequences were obtained from peripheral blood.

The CDR3 nucleotides are TGTGCCACCAGTGACCGAACAGGGAGAGCAGATACGCAGTATTTT. Its translation: CATSDRTGRADTQYF. The chain recombines TRBV24-1 with TRBJ2-3; the D gene is possibly TRBD1 (6 bases). The germline gives CDR1 KGHDR, CDR2 SFDVKD. The CDR3 contains 15 residues. V lost 4 bases and J 4 bases, leaving 14 bases between the germline ends.